This T cell receptor beta chain derives from a study of OX40 agonist ivuxolimab in advanced cancers. Some background on the complete study: Ivuxolimab, which targeted the costimulatory receptor OX40 (CD134), was an agonistic, fully human IgG2 monoclonal antibody. Intravenous ivuxolimab was administered to patients every 2 weeks at six dose levels: 0.01, 0.1, 0.3, 1.5, 3 and 10 mg/kg. Of the 50 to 55 patients in dose escalation, about 20 had hepatocellular carcinoma, some 15 had melanoma, 9 had renal cell carcinoma and 9 had head and neck cancer. The dose-escalation cohort was almost 85% male with a mean age of roughly 60 years, ranging from roughly 20 to 80. Prior anti-PD-1, anti-PD-L1 or anti-CTLA-4 therapy was permitted, and checkpoint inhibitors had been received by more than 35% of dose-escalation patients. Partial responses occurred in three dose-escalation patients: two with cutaneous melanoma and one with hepatocellular carcinoma. The purpose of peripheral TCRbeta sequencing was to test whether ivuxolimab changed TCR sequence diversity and led to clonal T-cell expansion. The paper reports the monotherapy dose-escalation portion (N of about 56 patients) of the phase I ivuxolimab trial.

A word on this clone: The target of this receptor is not known. Base qualities are missing; no much larger clone stands one base away.

On the study overall, not on this receptor specifically: Low levels of normalized T-cell clonal expansion were also seen in some patients who did not respond. In the 0.1-3.0 mg/kg groups, partial responders were among the patients with the lowest normalized peripheral clonal expansion, particularly in CD8+ T cells. Antigen specificity was not determined for the clonally expanded peripheral T cells. After ivuxolimab, expanded clones were on average more numerous among CD8+ T cells than among CD4+ T cells. At doses from 0.1 to 3.0 mg/kg, clonal expansion was seen in both CD4+ and CD8+ blood T cells between baseline and week 6.

The trial excluded patients who had a history of autoimmune disease or who were on systemic immunosuppression. Peripheral blood for TCR sequencing was collected from all dose cohorts at baseline, on cycle 4 day 1, and on cycle 7 day 1. The samples were drawn from a first-in-human, open-label, multicenter phase I dose-escalation trial of ivuxolimab. Adults with locally advanced or metastatic melanoma, renal cell carcinoma, hepatocellular carcinoma or head and neck squamous cell carcinoma were enrolled in the trial. CD4+ and CD8+ T cells were sorted separately from peripheral blood before TCR sequencing. Via the germline V gene (reference sequence), CDR1 is MNHNY and CDR2 SVGAGI. The CDR3 sequence holds 12 residues, the cysteine and phenylalanine included. CDR3 DNA is the only sequence kept; it has 36 bases, read in frame from the first base. V and J are truncated by 2 bases and 7 bases respectively, leaving an intervening sequence of 8 bases.

Genomic DNA was isolated from the sorted cells so that the TCRbeta CDR3 region could be sequenced. The immunoSEQ Assay was used for sequencing of TCRbeta CDR3 regions. The table comes from immuneACCESS by way of TCRdb, which keeps in-frame sequences with V and J called. Part of the clones is missing from these tables; in studies checked, under half for an unresolved V gene and the rest for unknown reasons. This sample gives over 70,000 clones in total; roughly 82% of them show up just once. The top ten hold under 7.5% of the sample. This sample comprised CD4+ or CD8+ T cells sorted from blood, obtained in a trial of the OX40 agonist ivuxolimab. The chain employs TRBV6-6 and TRBJ1-1, with the D gene not clear enough to name. This sequence was found in an adult with an advanced solid tumor such as melanoma, head and neck, liver or kidney cancer. The DNA sequence is TGTGCCAGCAGTTACGGGCAGCTTGAAGCTTTCTTT. It specifies CASSYGQLEAFF.